This TCR beta chain was documented in a study of cytomegalovirus exposure and HLA in healthy donors. Remarks on this clone: What it recognizes is unknown.

Study-wide points: In terms of immune exposure information, only CMV serostatus was available.

The study ran its PCR with 60 Vbeta and 13 Jbeta primers. Clones were read by immunoSEQ multiplex PCR, and TCRdb kept only the in-frame ones, dropping some. The sample shows approximately 190,000 clones, 75% to 85% of them seen only once. At collection, donors were nominally healthy, but unrecorded immune exposures were probable. The source material was PBMCs. The source is a woman in her twenties or thirties in good health and CMV-seropositive.

CDR3 bases: TGTGCCACGTCCCCCGCGGCACAGGGGGTTTCACCCCTCCACTTT. This codes for CATSPAAQGVSPLHF. The J gene is TRBJ1-6, the V gene TRBV10-3, with TRBD1 identical over 8 bases. V was clipped by 10 bases and J by 9 bases; unmatched bases: 14. Germline loops: CDR1 ENHRY, CDR2 SYGVKD. CDR3 size: 15 residues.